This T cell receptor (beta chain) was recorded in a study of cytomegalovirus exposure and HLA in healthy donors. In the PCR, 60 Vbeta and 13 Jbeta primers were used. TCRdb's copy holds only in-frame clones and misses some; the assay was immunoSEQ multiplex PCR. This repertoire shows about 110,000 clones, approximately 84% found once; its top ten account for around 2.3%. Points on this clone: Its specificity is unknown.

General study results and limits: Among TCR sequences, most were rare, though some public TCRs appeared in many donors. The authors considered a cluster of highly shared sequence variants likely to be a sequencing artifact. The study recorded 150 to 200 TCR beta chains that were cytomegalovirus-associated.

From germline, CDR1 is LNHNV and CDR2 YYDKDF (reference sequence). This CDR3 is built from 14 residues. The V gene lost 2 bases and the J gene lost 3 bases, with 10 bases spanning the gap. This receptor was taken from a man aged 25-45 years in good health and CMV-seronegative. The rearrangement uses TRBV15 and TRBJ1-1; D might be TRBD1 (5 bases). Sample: PBMCs. CDR3 sequence (DNA): TGTGCCACCAGCAGATTGGGGGGGGACACTGAAGCTTTCTTT. Translating it yields CATSRLGGDTEAFF.